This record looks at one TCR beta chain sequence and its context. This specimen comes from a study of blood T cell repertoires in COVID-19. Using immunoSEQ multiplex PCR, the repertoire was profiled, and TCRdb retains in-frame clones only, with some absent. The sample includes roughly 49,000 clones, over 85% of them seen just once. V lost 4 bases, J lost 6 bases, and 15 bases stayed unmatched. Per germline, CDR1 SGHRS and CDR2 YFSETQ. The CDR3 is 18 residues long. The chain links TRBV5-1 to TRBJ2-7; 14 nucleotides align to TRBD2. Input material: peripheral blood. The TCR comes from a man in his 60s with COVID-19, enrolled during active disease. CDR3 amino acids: CASSLGTSGRRYKAEQYF. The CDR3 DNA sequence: TGCGCCAGCAGCCTAGGGACTAGCGGGAGACGATATAAGGCCGAGCAGTACTTC.